The 5 T cell receptor beta chains reported below all come from one sample, sequenced in a study of response to subunit inactivated influenza vaccine (dated by TCRdb to 2016 to 2018). Library preparation was by RT-PCR. Sequenced on an Illumina HiSeq 2500. TCRdb cleaned the public reads at Q25 with fastp, built clones with MiXCR and kept in-frame beta chains. Every CDR3 protein is listed once, alongside the most common genes and DNA of its rows. Counted in this sample were hundreds of thousands of distinct CDR3 sequences; about an eighth of them appeared once. The ten largest clones capture about 9.4% of the sample. The source was PBMCs from blood, collected on the day of vaccination. The receptor set was obtained from a man in his forties or fifties who received an inactivated influenza vaccine. Donor details come from another sample of the same person, matched by shared clones.

The J gene is TRBJ2-2, the V gene TRBV6-2 or TRBV6-3; D may be TRBD1 or TRBD2 (5 bases each). From germline, CDR1 is MNHEY and CDR2 SVGEGT. V was trimmed by 6 bases and J by 4 bases, leaving 15 bases between them. The CDR3 extends over 15 amino acids. CDR3 coding DNA: TGTGCCAGCAGCAAAATGGGACGTAGCACCGGGGAGCTGTTTTTT. This sequence encodes CASSKMGRSTGELFF.

In its sample, this clonotype was seen a few times. The chain combines TRBV5-1 with TRBJ2-5, with D tentatively TRBD2 (6 bases). Trimming left V 7 bases short and J 3 bases short, with 13 bases between. This CDR3 has 13 residues. CDR1 and CDR2 from the germline V gene are SGHRS and YFSETQ. CDR3 amino acids: CASLGRGEETQYF. CDR3 DNA sequence: TGCGCCAGCCTAGGACGCGGGGAAGAGACCCAGTACTTC. Based on the CDR3 plus reference TRBV5-1 and TRBJ2-5, the full variable domain is KAGVTQTPRYLIKTRGQQVTLSCSPISGHRSVSWYQQTPGQGLQFLFEYFSETQRNKGNFPGRFSGRQFSNSRSEMNVSTLELGDSALYLCASLGRGEETQYFGPGTRLLVL.

The CDR3 protein is CASSPQGGTPPRELFF. The CDR3 region has the DNA TGTGCCAGCAGTCCACAGGGGGGGACCCCACCGCGGGAGCTGTTTTTT. V usage is TRBV6-2 or TRBV6-3 and J usage is TRBJ2-2; weak D call: TRBD1 (8 bases). CDR1 and CDR2 (germline): MNHEY, SVGEGT. Trimming stripped 5 bases from V and 9 bases from J, with 22 bases between. The CDR3 is made up of 16 amino acids.

The sample holds many counts of this clonotype. This rearrangement joins TRBV5-1 to TRBJ2-7, with TRBD1 identical over 7 bases. The V segment lost 0 bases and the J segment 5 bases; nucleotides outside the gene matches: 2. The CDR3 has 13 amino acids. Looked up from germline, CDR1 is SGHRS and CDR2 is YFSETQ. Here the CDR3 reads CASSLGQGHEQYF. For the CDR3, the DNA is TGCGCCAGCAGCTTGGGACAGGGCCACGAGCAGTACTTC.

The sample holds a few counts of this clonotype. The chain couples TRBV20-1 to TRBJ2-7, with no clear D. The CDR3 length is 14 residues. The germline gives CDR1 DFQATT, CDR2 SNEGSKA (reference sequence). Deletions cut 6 bases from V and 3 bases from J, with 18 bases between. The CDR3 nucleotides are TGCAGTGCAACTACAGAGGTTCTCTACTACGAGCAGTACTTC. It yields the protein CSATTEVLYYEQYF.